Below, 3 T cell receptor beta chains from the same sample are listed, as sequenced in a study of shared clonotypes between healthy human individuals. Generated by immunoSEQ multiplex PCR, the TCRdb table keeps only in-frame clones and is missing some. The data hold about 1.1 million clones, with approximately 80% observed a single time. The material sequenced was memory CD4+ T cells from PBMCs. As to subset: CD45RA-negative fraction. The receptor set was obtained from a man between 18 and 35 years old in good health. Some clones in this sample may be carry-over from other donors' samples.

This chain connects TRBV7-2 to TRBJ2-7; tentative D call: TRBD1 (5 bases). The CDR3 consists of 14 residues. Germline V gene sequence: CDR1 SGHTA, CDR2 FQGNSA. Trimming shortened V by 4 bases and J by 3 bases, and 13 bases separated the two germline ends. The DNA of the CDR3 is TGTGCCAGCAGCTCTCGGACACCCGGCTACGAGCAGTACTTC. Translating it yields CASSSRTPGYEQYF.

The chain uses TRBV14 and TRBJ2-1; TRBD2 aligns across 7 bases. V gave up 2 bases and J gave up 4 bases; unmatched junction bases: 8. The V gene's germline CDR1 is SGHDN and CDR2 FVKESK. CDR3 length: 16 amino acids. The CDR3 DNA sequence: TGTGCCAGCAGCCAATCGGGGAGGGGTTATTACAATGAGCAGTTCTTC. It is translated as CASSQSGRGYYNEQFF.

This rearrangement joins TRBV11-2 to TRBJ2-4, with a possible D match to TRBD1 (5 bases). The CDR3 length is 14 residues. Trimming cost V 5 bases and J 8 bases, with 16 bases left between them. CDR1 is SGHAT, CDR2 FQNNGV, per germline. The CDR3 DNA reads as TGTGCCAGCAGCCCCCGGCCCCAAGGGGACATTCAGTACTTC. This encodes CASSPRPQGDIQYF.